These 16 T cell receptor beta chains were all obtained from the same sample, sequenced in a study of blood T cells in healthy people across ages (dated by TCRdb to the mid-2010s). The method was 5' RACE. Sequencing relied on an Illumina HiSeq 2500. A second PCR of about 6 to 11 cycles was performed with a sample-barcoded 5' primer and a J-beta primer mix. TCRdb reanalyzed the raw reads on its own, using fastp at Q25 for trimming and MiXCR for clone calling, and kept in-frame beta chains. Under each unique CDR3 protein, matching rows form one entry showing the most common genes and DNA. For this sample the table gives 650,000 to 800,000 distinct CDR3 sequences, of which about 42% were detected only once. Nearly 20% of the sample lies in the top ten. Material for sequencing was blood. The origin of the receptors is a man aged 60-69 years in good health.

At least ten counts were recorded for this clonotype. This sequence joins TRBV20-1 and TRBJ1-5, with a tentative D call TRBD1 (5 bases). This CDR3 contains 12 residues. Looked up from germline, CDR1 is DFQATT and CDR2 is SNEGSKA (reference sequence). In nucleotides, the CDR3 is TGCAGCGCCCGGGACGGGAATCAGCCCCAGCATTTT. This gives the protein CSARDGNQPQHF.

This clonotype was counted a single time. CDR3 bases: TGTGCCAGCAGCTTAGATGGCGGGGGTAGATTCTACAATGAGCAGTTCTTC. Translation: CASSLDGGGRFYNEQFF. This rearrangement joins TRBV7-6 to TRBJ2-1; 7 positions agree with TRBD2. CDR3 length equals 17 residues. CDR1 is SGHVS, CDR2 FNYEAQ, per germline. V lost 1 base and J lost 3; bases outside the gene matches: 9. Using reference TRBV7-6 and TRBJ2-1 for the parts outside the CDR3, the full variable domain is GAGVSQSPRYKVTKRGQDVALRCDPISGHVSLYWYRQALGQGPEFLTYFNYEAQQDKSGLPNDRFSAERPEGSISTLTIQRTEQRDSAMYRCASSLDGGGRFYNEQFFGPGTRLTVL.

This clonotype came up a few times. This CDR3 reads CASSTTGTGGVYTF. The DNA for the CDR3 is TGTGCCAGCAGCACTACCGGGACAGGGGGCGTCTACACCTTC. V and J are TRBV7-3 and TRBJ1-2, with 12 bases that match TRBD1. With V trimmed by 5 bases and J by 10 bases, 8 bases remained unmatched. The CDR3 extends over 14 amino acids. Germline CDR1 and CDR2: SGHTA and FQGTGA.

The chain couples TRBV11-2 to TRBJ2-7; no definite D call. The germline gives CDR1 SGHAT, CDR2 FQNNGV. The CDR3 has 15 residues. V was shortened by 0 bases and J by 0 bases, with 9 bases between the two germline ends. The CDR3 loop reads CASSLDRPSSYEQYF. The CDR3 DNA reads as TGTGCCAGCAGCTTAGACCGGCCCAGCTCCTACGAGCAGTACTTC. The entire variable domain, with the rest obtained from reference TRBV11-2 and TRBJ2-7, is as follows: EAGVAQSPRYKIIEKRQSVAFWCNPISGHATLYWYQQILGQGPKLLIQFQNNGVVDDSQLPKDRFSAERLKGVDSTLKIQPAKLEDSAVYLCASSLDRPSSYEQYFGPGTRLTVT.

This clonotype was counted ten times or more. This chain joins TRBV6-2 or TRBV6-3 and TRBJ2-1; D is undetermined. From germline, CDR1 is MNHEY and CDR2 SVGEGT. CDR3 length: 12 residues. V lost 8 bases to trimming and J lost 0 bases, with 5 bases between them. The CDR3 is CASGSSYNEQFF. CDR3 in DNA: TGTGCCAGCGGTAGCTCCTACAATGAGCAGTTCTTC.

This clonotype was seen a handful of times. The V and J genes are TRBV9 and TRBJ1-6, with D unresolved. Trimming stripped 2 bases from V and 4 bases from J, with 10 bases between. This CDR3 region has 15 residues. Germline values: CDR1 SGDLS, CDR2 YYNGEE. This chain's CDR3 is CASSVDGIYNSPLHF. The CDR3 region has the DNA TGTGCCAGCAGCGTTGACGGAATATATAATTCACCCCTCCACTTT.

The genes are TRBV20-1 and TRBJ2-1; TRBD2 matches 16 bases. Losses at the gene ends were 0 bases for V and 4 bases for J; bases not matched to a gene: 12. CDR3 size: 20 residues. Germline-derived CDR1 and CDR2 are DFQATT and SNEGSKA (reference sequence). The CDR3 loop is CSARDHPGTSGGASYNEQFF. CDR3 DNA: TGCAGTGCTAGAGATCATCCCGGGACTAGCGGGGGGGCCTCATACAATGAGCAGTTCTTC.

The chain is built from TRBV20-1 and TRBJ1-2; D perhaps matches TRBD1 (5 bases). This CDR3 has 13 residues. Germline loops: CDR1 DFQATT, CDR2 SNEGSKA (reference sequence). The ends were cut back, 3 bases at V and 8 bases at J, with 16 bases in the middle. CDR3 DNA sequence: TGCAGTGCTAGTAAGGGAGGGGTACGGGGCTACACCTTC. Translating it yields CSASKGGVRGYTF.

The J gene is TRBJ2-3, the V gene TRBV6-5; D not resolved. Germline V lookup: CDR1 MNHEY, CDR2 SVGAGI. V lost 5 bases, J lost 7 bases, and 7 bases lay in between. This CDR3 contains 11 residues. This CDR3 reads CASSQGYTQYF. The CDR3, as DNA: TGTGCCAGCAGTCAAGGGTATACGCAGTATTTT.

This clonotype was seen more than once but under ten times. The CDR3 spells CASLHFPNTEAFF. In nucleotides, the CDR3 is TGTGCCAGCCTTCATTTTCCGAACACTGAAGCTTTCTTT. V usage is TRBV12-3 or TRBV12-4 and J usage is TRBJ1-1, with no clear D. V dropped 8 bases and J dropped 1 base, with 11 bases sitting between them. The CDR3 sequence is 13 residues long.

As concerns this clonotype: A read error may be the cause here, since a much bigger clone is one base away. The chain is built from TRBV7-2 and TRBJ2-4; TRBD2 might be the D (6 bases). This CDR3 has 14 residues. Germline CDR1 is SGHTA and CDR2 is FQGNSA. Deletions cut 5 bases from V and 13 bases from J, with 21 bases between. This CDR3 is CASSVLLAAYGQYF. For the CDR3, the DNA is TGTGCCAGCAGCGTCCTACTAGCTGCCTACGGGCAGTACTTC.

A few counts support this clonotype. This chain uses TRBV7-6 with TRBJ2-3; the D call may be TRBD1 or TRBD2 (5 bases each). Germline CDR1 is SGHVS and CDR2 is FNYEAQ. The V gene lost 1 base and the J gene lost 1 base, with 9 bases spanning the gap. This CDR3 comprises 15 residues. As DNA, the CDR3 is TGTGCCAGCAGCTTAGGACGGGGACGCACAGATACGCAGTATTTT. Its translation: CASSLGRGRTDTQYF.

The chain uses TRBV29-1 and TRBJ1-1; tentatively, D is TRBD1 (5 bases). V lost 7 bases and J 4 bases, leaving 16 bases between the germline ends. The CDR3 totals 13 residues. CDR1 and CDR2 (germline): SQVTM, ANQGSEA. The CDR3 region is CSAKGGTSTEAFF. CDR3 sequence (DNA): TGCAGCGCAAAAGGAGGGACGAGCACTGAAGCTTTCTTT.

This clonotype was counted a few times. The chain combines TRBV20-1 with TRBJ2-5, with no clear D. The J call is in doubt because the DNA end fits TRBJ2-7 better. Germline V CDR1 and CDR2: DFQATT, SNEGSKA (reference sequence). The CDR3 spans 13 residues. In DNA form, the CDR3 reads TGCAGTGCTAGAGGACGGAATAGGATCGAGCAGTACTTC. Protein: CSARGRNRIEQYF.

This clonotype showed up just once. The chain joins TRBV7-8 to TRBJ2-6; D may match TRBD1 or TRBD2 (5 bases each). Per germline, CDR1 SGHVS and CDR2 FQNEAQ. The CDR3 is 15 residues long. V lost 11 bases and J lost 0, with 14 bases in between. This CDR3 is CAGMGGGSGANVLTF. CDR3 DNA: TGTGCCGGCATGGGTGGGGGCTCTGGGGCCAACGTCCTGACTTTC.

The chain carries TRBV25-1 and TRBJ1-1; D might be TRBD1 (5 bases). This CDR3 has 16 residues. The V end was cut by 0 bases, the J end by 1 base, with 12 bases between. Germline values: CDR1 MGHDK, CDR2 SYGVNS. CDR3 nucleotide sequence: TGTGCCAGCAGTGAATATTCGGGGACCTCGAACACTGAAGCTTTCTTT. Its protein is CASSEYSGTSNTEAFF.